The clone carrying this T cell receptor beta chain was detected a few times. Only in-frame clones appear in the TCRdb table, and some are missing; sequencing was by immunoSEQ multiplex PCR. Of about 16,000 clones in the sample, around four fifths were seen once. The data are from a study of OX40 agonist ivuxolimab in advanced cancers. Study-level background: In this cohort, patients received ivuxolimab, an agonistic anti-OX40 (CD134) antibody. Hepatocellular carcinoma, melanoma, renal cell or head and neck cancer affected the dose-escalation patients. Prior anti-PD-1, anti-PD-L1 or anti-CTLA-4 therapy did not bar entry, and more than 35% had some.

The V segment lost 2 bases and the J segment 0 bases; nucleotides outside the gene matches: 7. Germline V lookup: CDR1 MNHEY, CDR2 SMNVEV (reference sequence). This CDR3 contains 20 residues. The sequencing used CD4+ or CD8+ T cells sorted from blood, collected in a trial of the OX40 agonist ivuxolimab. The chain has TRBV27 and TRBJ2-2, with 15 bases that match TRBD2. This clonotype was sampled from an adult with an advanced solid tumor such as melanoma, head and neck, liver or kidney cancer. CDR3 amino acids: CASSLPPGLAGGANTGELFF. For the CDR3, the DNA is TGTGCCAGCAGTTTACCCCCGGGACTAGCGGGAGGTGCGAACACCGGGGAGCTGTTTTTT.